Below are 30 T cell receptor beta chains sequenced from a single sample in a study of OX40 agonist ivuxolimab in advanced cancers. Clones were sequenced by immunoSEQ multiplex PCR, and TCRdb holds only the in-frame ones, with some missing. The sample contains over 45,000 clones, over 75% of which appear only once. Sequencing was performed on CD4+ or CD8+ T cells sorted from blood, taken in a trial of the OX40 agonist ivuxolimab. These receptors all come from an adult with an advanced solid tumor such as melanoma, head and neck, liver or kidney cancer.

Here the CDR3 reads CASTGTPNSGNTIYF. The CDR3 DNA sequence: TGTGCCAGCACCGGGACGCCAAACTCTGGAAACACCATATATTTT. The V call is TRBV7-8, the J call TRBJ1-3; D is perhaps TRBD1 (5 bases). Trimming shortened V by 7 bases and J by 0 bases, and 13 bases separated the two germline ends. CDR3 size: 15 residues. Germline loops: CDR1 SGHVS, CDR2 FQNEAQ.

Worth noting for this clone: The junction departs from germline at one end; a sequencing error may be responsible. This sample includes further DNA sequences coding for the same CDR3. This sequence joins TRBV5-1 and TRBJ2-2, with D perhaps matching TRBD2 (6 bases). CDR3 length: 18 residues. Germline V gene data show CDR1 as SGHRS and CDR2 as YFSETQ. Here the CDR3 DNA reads TGCGCCAGTAGCTTAGAACCCCGGGGGATACTGAACACCGGGGAGCTGTTTTTT. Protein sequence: CASSLEPRGILNTGELFF.

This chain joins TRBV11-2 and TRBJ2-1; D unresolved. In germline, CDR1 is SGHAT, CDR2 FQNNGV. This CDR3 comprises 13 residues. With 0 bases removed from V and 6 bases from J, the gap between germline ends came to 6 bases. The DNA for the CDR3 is TGTGCCAGCAGCTTAGACTATGGCAATGAGCAGTTCTTC. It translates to CASSLDYGNEQFF.

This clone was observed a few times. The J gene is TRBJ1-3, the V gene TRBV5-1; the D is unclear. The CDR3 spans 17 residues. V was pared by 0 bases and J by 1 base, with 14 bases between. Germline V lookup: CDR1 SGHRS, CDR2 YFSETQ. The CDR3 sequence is CASSLAQVGMSGNTIYF. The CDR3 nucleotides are TGCGCCAGCAGCTTGGCCCAAGTTGGCATGTCTGGAAACACCATATATTTT.

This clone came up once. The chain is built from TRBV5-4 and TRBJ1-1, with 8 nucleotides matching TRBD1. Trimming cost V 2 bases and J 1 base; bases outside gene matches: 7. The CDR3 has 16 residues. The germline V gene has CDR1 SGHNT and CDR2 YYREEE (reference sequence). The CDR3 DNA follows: TGTGCCAGCAGCTTAGGGGTGGACAGGGAGAACACTGAAGCTTTCTTT. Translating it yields CASSLGVDRENTEAFF.

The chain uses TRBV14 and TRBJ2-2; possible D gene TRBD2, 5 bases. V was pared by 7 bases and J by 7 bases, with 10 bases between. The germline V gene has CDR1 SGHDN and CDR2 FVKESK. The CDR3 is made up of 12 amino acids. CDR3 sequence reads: CASKRAGGELFF. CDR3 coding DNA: TGTGCCAGCAAGCGCGCGGGCGGGGAGCTGTTTTTT.

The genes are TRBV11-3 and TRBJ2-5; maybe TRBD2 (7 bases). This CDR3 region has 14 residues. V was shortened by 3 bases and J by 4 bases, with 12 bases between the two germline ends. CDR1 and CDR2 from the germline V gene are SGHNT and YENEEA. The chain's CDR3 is CASSFGGRTETQYF. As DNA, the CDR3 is TGTGCCAGCAGCTTCGGGGGGCGCACAGAGACCCAGTACTTC.

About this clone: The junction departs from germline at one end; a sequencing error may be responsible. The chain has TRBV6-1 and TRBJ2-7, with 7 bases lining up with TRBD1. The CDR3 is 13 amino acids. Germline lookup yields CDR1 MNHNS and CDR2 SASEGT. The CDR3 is CAGVGDRAYEQYF. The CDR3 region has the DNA TGTGCCGGAGTAGGGGACAGAGCCTATGAGCAGTACTTC.

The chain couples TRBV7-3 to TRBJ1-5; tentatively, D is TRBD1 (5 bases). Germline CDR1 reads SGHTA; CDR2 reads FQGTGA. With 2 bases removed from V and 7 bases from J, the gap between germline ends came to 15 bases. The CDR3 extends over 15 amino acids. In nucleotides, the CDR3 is TGTGCCAGCAGCTTAGGGGCAGCCCCCGGGCAGCCCCAGCATTTT. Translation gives CASSLGAAPGQPQHF.

The CDR3 DNA is TGTGCCAGCAGTTACTCCGGGGGAAATGAGGGGACTTTCTTT. It is translated as CASSYSGGNEGTFF. The chain employs TRBV6-5 and TRBJ1-1, with D perhaps matching TRBD1 (5 bases). This CDR3 spans 14 amino acids. V lost 0 bases to trimming and J lost 12 bases, with 17 bases between them. Per germline, CDR1 MNHEY and CDR2 SVGAGI.

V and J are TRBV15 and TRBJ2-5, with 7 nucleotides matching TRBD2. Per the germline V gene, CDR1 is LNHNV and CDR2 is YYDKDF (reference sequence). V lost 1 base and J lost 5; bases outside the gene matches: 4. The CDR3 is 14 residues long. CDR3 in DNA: TGTGCCACCAGCAGAGCAGCGGGGTCGGAGACCCAGTACTTC. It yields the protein CATSRAAGSETQYF. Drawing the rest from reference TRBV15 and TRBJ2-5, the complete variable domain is DAMVIQNPRYQVTQFGKPVTLSCSQTLNHNVMYWYQQKSSQAPKLLFHYYDKDFNNEADTPDNFQSRRPNTSFCFLDIRSPGLGDTAMYLCATSRAAGSETQYFGPGTRLLVL.

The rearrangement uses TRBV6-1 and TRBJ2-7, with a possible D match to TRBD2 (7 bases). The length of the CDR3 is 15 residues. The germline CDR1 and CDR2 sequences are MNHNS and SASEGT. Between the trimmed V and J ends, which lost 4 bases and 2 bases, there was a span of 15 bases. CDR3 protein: CASSAEGGDTYEQYF. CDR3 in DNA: TGTGCCAGCAGTGCGGAGGGGGGGGACACCTACGAGCAGTACTTC.

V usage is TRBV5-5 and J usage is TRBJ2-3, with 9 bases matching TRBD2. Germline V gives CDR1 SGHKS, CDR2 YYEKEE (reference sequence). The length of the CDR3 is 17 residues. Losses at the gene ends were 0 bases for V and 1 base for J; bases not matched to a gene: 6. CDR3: CASSLAGAGGRTDTQYF. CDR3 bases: TGTGCCAGCAGCTTGGCAGGAGCGGGAGGCCGCACAGATACGCAGTATTTT.

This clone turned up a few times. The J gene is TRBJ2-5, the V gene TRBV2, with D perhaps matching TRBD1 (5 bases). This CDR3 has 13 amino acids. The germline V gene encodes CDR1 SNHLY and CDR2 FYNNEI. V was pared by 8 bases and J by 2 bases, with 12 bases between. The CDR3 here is CASLLTEQETQYF. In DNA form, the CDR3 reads TGTGCCAGCCTCCTGACAGAGCAAGAGACCCAGTACTTC.

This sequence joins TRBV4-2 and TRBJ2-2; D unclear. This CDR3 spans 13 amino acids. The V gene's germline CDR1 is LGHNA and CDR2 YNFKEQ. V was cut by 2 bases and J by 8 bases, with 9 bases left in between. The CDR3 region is CASSQPAEGELFF. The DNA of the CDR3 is TGTGCCAGCAGCCAACCAGCCGAGGGGGAGCTGTTTTTT.

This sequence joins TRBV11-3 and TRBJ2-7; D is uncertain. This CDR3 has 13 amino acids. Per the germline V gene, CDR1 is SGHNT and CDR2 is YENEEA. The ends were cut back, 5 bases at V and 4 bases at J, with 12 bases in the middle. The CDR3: CASSPMRRYEQYF. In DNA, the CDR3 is TGTGCCAGCAGCCCAATGCGACGGTACGAGCAGTACTTC.

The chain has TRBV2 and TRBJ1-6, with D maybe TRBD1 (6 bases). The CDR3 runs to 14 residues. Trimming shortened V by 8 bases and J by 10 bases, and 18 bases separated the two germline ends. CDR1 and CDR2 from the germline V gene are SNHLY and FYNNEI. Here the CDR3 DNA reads TGTGCCAGCTTAACCGGGACACCGCAATCACCCCTCCACTTT. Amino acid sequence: CASLTGTPQSPLHF.

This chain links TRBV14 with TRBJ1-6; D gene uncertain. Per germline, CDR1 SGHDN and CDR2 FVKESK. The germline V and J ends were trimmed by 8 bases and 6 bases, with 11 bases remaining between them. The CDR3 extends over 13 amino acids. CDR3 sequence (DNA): TGTGCCAGCCGCCCGCACACTAATTCACCCCTCCACTTT. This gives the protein CASRPHTNSPLHF. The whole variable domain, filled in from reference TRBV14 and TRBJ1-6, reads EAGVTQFPSHSVIEKGQTVTLRCDPISGHDNLYWYRRVMGKEIKFLLHFVKESKQDESGMPNNRFLAERTGGTYSTLKVQPAELEDSGVYFCASRPHTNSPLHFGNGTRLTVT.

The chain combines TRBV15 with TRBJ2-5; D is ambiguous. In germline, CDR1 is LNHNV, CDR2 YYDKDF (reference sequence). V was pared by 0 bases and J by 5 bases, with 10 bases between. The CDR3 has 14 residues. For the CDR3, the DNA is TGTGCCACCAGCAGAGATTCTCTAGGGGAGACCCAGTACTTC. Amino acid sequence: CATSRDSLGETQYF.

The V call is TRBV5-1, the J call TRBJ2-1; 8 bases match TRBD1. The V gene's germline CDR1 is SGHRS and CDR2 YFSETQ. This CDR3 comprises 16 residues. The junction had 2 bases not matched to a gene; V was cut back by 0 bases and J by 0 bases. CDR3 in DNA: TGCGCCAGCAGCTTGGGGGACAGGAGCTCCTACAATGAGCAGTTCTTC. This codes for CASSLGDRSSYNEQFF.

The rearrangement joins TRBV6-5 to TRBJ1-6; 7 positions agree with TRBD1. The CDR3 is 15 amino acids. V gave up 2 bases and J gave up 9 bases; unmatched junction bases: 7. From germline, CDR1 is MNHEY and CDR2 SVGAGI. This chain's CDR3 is CASSYVQGESSPLHF. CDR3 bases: TGTGCCAGCAGTTACGTCCAGGGGGAATCTTCACCCCTCCACTTT.

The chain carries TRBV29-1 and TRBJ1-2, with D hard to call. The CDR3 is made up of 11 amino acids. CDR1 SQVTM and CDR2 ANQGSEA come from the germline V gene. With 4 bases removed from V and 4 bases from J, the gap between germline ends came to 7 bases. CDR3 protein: CSVVNGYGYTF. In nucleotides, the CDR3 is TGCAGCGTTGTGAACGGCTATGGCTACACCTTC.

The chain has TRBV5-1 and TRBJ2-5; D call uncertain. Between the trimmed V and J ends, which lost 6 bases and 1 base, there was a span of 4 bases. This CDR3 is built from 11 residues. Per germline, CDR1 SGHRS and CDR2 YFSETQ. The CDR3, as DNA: TGCGCCAGCAAGGGCCAAGAGACCCAGTACTTC. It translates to CASKGQETQYF.

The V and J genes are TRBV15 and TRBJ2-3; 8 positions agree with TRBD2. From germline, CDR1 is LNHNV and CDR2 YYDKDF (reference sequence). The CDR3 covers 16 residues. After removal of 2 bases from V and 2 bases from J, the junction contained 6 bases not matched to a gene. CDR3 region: CATSRRSGGSTDTQYF. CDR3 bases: TGTGCCACCAGCAGAAGGAGCGGGGGTTCCACAGATACGCAGTATTTT.

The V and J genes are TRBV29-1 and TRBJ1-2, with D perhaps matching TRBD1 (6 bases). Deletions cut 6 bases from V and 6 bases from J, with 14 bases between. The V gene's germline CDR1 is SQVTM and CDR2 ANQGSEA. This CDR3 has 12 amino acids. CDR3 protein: CSVMRGADGYTF. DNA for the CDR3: TGCAGCGTGATGCGGGGGGCCGATGGCTACACCTTC.

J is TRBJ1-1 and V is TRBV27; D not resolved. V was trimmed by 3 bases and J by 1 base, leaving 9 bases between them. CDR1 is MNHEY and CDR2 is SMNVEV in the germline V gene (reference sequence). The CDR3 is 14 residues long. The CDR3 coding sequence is TGTGCCAGCAGTTTTAGGATCGGGAACACTGAAGCTTTCTTT. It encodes CASSFRIGNTEAFF.

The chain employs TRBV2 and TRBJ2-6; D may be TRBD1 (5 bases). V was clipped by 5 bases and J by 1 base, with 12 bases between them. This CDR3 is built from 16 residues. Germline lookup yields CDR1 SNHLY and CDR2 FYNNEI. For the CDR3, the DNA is TGTGCCAGCAGTTCTAGAGCAGGGTCTGGGGCCAACGTCCTGACTTTC. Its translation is CASSSRAGSGANVLTF. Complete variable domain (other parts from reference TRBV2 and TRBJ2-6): EPEVTQTPSHQVTQMGQEVILRCVPISNHLYFYWYRQILGQKVEFLVSFYNNEISEKSEIFDDQFSVERPDGSNFTLKIRSTKLEDSAMYFCASSSRAGSGANVLTFGAGSRLTVL.

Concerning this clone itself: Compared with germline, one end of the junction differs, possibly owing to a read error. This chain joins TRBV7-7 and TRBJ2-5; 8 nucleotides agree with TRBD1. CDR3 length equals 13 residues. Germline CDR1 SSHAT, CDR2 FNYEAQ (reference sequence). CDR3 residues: CASSLAQGGEQYF. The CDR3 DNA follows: TGTGCTAGCAGCTTAGCACAGGGGGGAGAGCAGTACTTC.

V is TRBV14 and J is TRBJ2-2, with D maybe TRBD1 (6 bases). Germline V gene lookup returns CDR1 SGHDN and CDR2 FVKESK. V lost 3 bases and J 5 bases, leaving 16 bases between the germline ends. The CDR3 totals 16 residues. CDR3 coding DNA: TGTGCCAGCAGCCATCCGGGACAAAGTGTGACCGGGGAGCTGTTTTTT. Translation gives CASSHPGQSVTGELFF.

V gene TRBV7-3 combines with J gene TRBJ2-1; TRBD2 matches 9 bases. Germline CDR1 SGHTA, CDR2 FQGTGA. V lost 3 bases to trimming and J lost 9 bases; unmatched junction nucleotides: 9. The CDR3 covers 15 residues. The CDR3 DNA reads TGTGCCAGCAGCTTCGCTGCGGGGGGGCACATTGAGCAGTTCTTC. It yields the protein CASSFAAGGHIEQFF.